Each of the 14 T cell receptor beta chains below was sequenced from the same sample in a study of T cells in tuberculosis. Sequencing was performed with immunoSEQ multiplex PCR; in TCRdb, only in-frame clones are kept and a portion is missing. Altogether 85,000 to 100,000 clones are present, roughly 93% being singletons, with the ten largest covering approximately 2%. Cells were sorted from thawed PBMC rested overnight and stained with GMM-loaded CD1B tetramer, viability dye and anti-CD3. C32 glucose monomycolate from Rhodococcus equi was loaded onto the CD1B tetramers. The sequencing input was CD1b-GMM tetramer-negative cells sorted from PBMCs. These receptor sequences come from an adult woman with latent tuberculosis.

The chain carries TRBV7-2 and TRBJ2-3, with D possibly matching TRBD1 (6 bases). V shed 5 bases and J shed 2 bases, with 14 bases lying between them. The CDR3 runs 15 residues. Germline V gives CDR1 SGHTA, CDR2 FQGNSA. CDR3 nucleotide sequence: TGTGCCAGCAGCCGAGACAGGCCCGACACAGATACGCAGTATTTT. This encodes CASSRDRPDTDTQYF. Filled out from reference TRBV7-2 and TRBJ2-3, the complete variable domain reads GAGVSQSPSNKVTEKGKDVELRCDPISGHTALYWYRQSLGQGLEFLIYFQGNSAPDKSGLPSDRFSAERTGGSVSTLTIQRTQQEDSAVYLCASSRDRPDTDTQYFGPGTRLTVL.

This chain links TRBV30 with TRBJ2-5; tentatively, D is TRBD1 (5 bases). The CDR3 is 15 residues long. V shed 0 bases and J shed 3 bases, with 14 bases lying between them. Germline V gene sequence: CDR1 GTSNPN, CDR2 SVGIG (reference sequence). CDR3 region: CAWSVASGQKETQYF. CDR3 nucleotide sequence: TGTGCCTGGAGTGTCGCCTCAGGGCAAAAAGAGACCCAGTACTTC.

This rearrangement joins TRBV6-5 to TRBJ1-1, with D possibly being TRBD1 (5 bases). The length of the CDR3 is 13 residues. Germline lookup yields CDR1 MNHEY and CDR2 SVGAGI. V lost 8 bases and J 7 bases, leaving 17 bases between the germline ends. CDR3: CASSDGGFFEAFF. DNA of the CDR3: TGTGCCAGCTCCGATGGGGGGTTCTTTGAAGCTTTCTTT.

In nucleotides, the CDR3 is TGTGCCAGTAGTATAGACAGAAGATACACTGAAGCTTTCTTT. Its protein is CASSIDRRYTEAFF. The chain has TRBV19 and TRBJ1-1; D call uncertain. The germline gives CDR1 LNHDA, CDR2 SQIVND (reference sequence). V lost 0 bases to trimming and J lost 3 bases, with 8 bases between them. The CDR3 runs to 14 residues.

This chain uses TRBV6-1 with TRBJ1-5; 8 bases align to TRBD1. This CDR3 spans 16 amino acids. The ends lost 4 bases at V and 2 bases at J; junction bases unmatched: 7. Germline values: CDR1 MNHNS, CDR2 SASEGT. This chain's CDR3 is CASSVIQGAGNQPQHF. The CDR3 nucleotides are TGTGCCAGCAGTGTGATCCAGGGGGCTGGCAATCAGCCCCAGCATTTT.

The gene calls are TRBV5-4 and TRBJ2-5; TRBD1 matches 8 bases. The germline CDR1 and CDR2 sequences are SGHNT and YYREEE (reference sequence). The ends lost 0 bases at V and 2 bases at J; junction bases unmatched: 0. This CDR3 has 14 amino acids. The CDR3 region is CASSLGDRQETQYF. CDR3 DNA sequence: TGTGCCAGCAGCTTGGGGGACAGGCAAGAGACCCAGTACTTC.

The chain recombines TRBV19 with TRBJ2-5; 9 bases map to TRBD1. V shed 3 bases and J 4 bases; nucleotides not matched to a gene: 6. Germline loops: CDR1 LNHDA, CDR2 SQIVND (reference sequence). The CDR3 covers 15 residues. The CDR3 region is CASSIQQGAGETQYF. Here the CDR3 DNA reads TGTGCCAGTAGTATTCAACAGGGGGCAGGAGAGACCCAGTACTTC.

This clone is medium-sized (0.01 to 0.1%) within its sample. The gene calls are TRBV27 and TRBJ2-1; a possible D gene is TRBD2 (7 bases). This CDR3 contains 14 residues. Trimming removed 5 bases at V and 4 bases at J, with 12 bases between. Germline V gives CDR1 MNHEY, CDR2 SMNVEV (reference sequence). The CDR3 DNA reads TGTGCCAGCAGTCGGGGGGCGGGGTACAATGAGCAGTTCTTC. Its protein product is CASSRGAGYNEQFF.

This clone was found once. J is TRBJ1-3 and V is TRBV5-4; D remains ambiguous. Germline CDR1 reads SGHNT; CDR2 reads YYREEE (reference sequence). V lost 2 bases, J lost 0 bases, and 9 bases lay in between. CDR3 length equals 15 residues. The CDR3 DNA sequence: TGTGCCAGCAGCTTTTTCGGGAGCTCTGGAAACACCATATATTTT. Its translation: CASSFFGSSGNTIYF.

This sequence joins TRBV5-4 and TRBJ2-1; 10 nucleotides align to TRBD1. This CDR3 contains 18 residues. Germline trimming cut 0 bases from V and 15 bases from J; bases unmatched to any gene: 21. The V gene's germline CDR1 is SGHNT and CDR2 YYREEE (reference sequence). The CDR3 reads CASSLAGLSVGGTGDLFF. CDR3 nucleotide sequence: TGTGCCAGCAGCTTGGCCGGTTTAAGTGTGGGCGGGACAGGGGATTTGTTCTTC.

The chain employs TRBV5-6 and TRBJ2-2; 11 nucleotides line up with TRBD2. V trimming: 3 bases; J trimming: 6 bases; junction bases outside the gene matches: 7. The CDR3 runs 16 residues. Germline CDR1 and CDR2: SGHDT and YYEEEE. Written as DNA, the CDR3 is TGTGCCAGCAGCTCAATAGCGGGGGGGCCGGCCGGGGAGCTGTTTTTT. It specifies CASSSIAGGPAGELFF.

The chain employs TRBV6-1 and TRBJ2-7; TRBD2 agrees at 11 bases. Germline CDR1 is MNHNS and CDR2 is SASEGT. With V trimmed by 1 base and J by 5 bases, 4 bases remained unmatched. This CDR3 region has 15 residues. In DNA, the CDR3 is TGTGCCAGCAGTGAAGGTAGCGGGGGGGCCCACGAGCAGTACGTC. Its translation: CASSEGSGGAHEQYV.

The chain uses TRBV6-4 and TRBJ1-5; a weak D match, TRBD1 (5 bases). This CDR3 has 14 amino acids. Germline values: CDR1 MRHNA, CDR2 SNTAGT. The V end was cut by 7 bases, the J end by 4 bases, with 14 bases between. CDR3: CASIGNGGNQPQHF. The CDR3 DNA follows: TGTGCCAGCATCGGAAACGGGGGGAATCAGCCCCAGCATTTT.

V gene TRBV9 combines with J gene TRBJ1-1, with D uncertain. CDR1 and CDR2 (germline): SGDLS, YYNGEE. The CDR3 spans 15 residues. Trimming pared 3 bases from V and 1 base from J, leaving 13 bases between. The CDR3 DNA sequence: TGTGCCAGCAGCGGAGCTTTGGCGGCGAACACTGAAGCTTTCTTT. Translating it yields CASSGALAANTEAFF.